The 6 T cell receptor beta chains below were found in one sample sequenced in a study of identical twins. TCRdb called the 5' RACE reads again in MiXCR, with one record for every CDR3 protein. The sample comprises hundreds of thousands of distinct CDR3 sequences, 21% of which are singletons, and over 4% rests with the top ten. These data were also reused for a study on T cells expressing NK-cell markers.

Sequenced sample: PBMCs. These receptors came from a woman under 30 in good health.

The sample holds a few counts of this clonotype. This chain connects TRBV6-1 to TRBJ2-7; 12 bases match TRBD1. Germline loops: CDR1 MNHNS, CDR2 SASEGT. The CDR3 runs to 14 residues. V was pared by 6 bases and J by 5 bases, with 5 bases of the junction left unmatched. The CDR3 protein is CASRGTGGRDEQYF. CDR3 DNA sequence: TGTGCCAGCAGGGGGACAGGGGGCCGCGACGAGCAGTACTTC.

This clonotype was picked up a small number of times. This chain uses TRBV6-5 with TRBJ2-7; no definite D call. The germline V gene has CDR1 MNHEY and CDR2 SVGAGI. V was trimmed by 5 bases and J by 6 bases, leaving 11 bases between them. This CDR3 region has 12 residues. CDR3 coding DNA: TGTGCCAGCAGTGGGATTGTCGGCGAGCAGTACTTC. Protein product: CASSGIVGEQYF.

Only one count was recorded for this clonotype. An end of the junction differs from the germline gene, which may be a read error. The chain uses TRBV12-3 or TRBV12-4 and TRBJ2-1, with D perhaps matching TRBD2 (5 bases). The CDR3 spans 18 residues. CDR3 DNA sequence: TGTGCCATCAGTTTAGCGCCCCCCATGGGTTCCTCCTACAATGAGCAGTTCTTC. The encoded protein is CAISLAPPMGSSYNEQFF.

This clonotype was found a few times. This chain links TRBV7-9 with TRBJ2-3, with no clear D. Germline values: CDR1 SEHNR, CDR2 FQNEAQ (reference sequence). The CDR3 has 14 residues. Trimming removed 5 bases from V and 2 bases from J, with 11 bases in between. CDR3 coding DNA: TGTGCCAGCAGCGGACGGAAGTTCACAGATACGCAGTATTTT. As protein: CASSGRKFTDTQYF.

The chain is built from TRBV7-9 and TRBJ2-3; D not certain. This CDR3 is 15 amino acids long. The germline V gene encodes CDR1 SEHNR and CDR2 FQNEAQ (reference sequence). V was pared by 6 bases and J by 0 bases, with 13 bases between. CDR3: CASRRLKSSTDTQYF. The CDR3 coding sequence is TGTGCCAGCAGGCGACTGAAATCTAGCACAGATACGCAGTATTTT.

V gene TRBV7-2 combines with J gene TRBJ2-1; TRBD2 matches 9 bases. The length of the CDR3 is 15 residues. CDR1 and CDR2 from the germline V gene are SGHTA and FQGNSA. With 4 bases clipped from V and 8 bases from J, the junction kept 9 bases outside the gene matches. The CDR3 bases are TGTGCCAGCAGCTATGGGGGCGGGGGGGCGGATGAGCAGTTCTTC. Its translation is CASSYGGGGADEQFF.